The rows below give T cell receptor beta chains drawn from one sample of a study of blood T cell repertoires in COVID-19. TCRdb keeps only in-frame clones here, not all; method: immunoSEQ multiplex PCR. The data hold 200,000 to 250,000 clones, with roughly nine tenths observed a single time. The sample comprised peripheral blood. These receptors all stem from a woman in her 50s with COVID-19, enrolled during active disease. The CDR3 runs from the conserved cysteine through the conserved F or W. A D gene is named only where the DNA matches it firmly. Size tells how often a clone was seen (once, few, many) or the class of an expanded clone, and some rows leave it out.

V: TRBV29-1; D: .; J: TRBJ2-5; size: .; DNA: TGCAGCGTTAGGACGGAGCGGGAGACCCAGTACTTC; CDR3: CSVRTERETQYF
V: TRBV9; D: TRBD2; J: TRBJ2-5; size: .; DNA: TGTGCCAGCAGCGCCGCCTGGCGGGGGGGCGTGGAGACCCAGTACTTC; CDR3: CASSAAWRGGVETQYF
V: TRBV7-6; D: TRBD2; J: TRBJ2-1; size: .; DNA: TGTGCCAGCAGCTTAGCACGAGGGGTCACCGGCGGGAGCTCCTACAATGAGCAGTTCTTC; CDR3: CASSLARGVTGGSSYNEQFF
V: TRBV9; D: .; J: TRBJ1-1; size: few; DNA: TGTGCCAGCAGTGTCGCGGAGAACACTGAAGCTTTCTTT; CDR3: CASSVAENTEAFF
V: TRBV3-1/TRBV3-2; D: TRBD1; J: TRBJ1-1; size: .; DNA: TGTGCCAGCAGCCCCAGGGGGCGGGGTCGGAACACTGAAGCTTTCTTT; CDR3: CASSPRGRGRNTEAFF
V: TRBV14; D: .; J: TRBJ2-5; size: .; DNA: TGTGCCAGCAGCCAGCTAGTACTGGGCCAAGAGACCCAGTACTTC; CDR3: CASSQLVLGQETQYF
V: TRBV4-3; D: TRBD2; J: TRBJ2-3; size: many; DNA: TGCGCCAGCAGCCAAGATGCGTCGTTGGGGGGGTCGGATGATACGCAGTATTTT; CDR3: CASSQDASLGGSDDTQYF
V: TRBV19; D: TRBD2; J: TRBJ2-5; size: .; DNA: TGTGCCAGTAGCCCGGGACTAGCGAGGAAGACCCAGTACTTC; CDR3: CASSPGLARKTQYF
V: TRBV5-8; D: TRBD1; J: TRBJ1-3; size: .; DNA: TGTGCCCTTGACAGGGGGGGAGACACCATATATTTT; CDR3: CALDRGGDTIYF
V: TRBV6-6; D: TRBD1; J: TRBJ2-2; size: .; DNA: TGTGCCAGCAGACAGGGGCGCACCGGGGAGCTGTTTTTT; CDR3: CASRQGRTGELFF
V: TRBV30; D: .; J: TRBJ2-2; size: few; DNA: TGTGCCTGGAGTGTACGGGGTGTTGGCACCGGGGAGCTGTTTTTT; CDR3: CAWSVRGVGTGELFF
V: TRBV24-1; D: .; J: TRBJ1-5; size: .; DNA: TGTGCCACCAGTCCGGGGACTGCTCGGCCCCAGCATTTT; CDR3: CATSPGTARPQHF
V: TRBV7-6; D: .; J: TRBJ1-5; size: .; DNA: TGTGCCAGCAGCTTAGGGCCGGGGGGCGCTCAGCCCCAGCATTTT; CDR3: CASSLGPGGAQPQHF
V: TRBV7-6; D: TRBD1; J: TRBJ2-1; size: .; DNA: TGTGCCAGCAGCTTAGTCGACAGGGGGGCCGCAAGGGAGCAGTTCTTC; CDR3: CASSLVDRGAAREQFF
V: TRBV7-2; D: .; J: TRBJ1-3; size: few; DNA: TGTGCCAGCAGCCCCGTGGGGGGGCCCTCTGGAAACACCATATATTTT; CDR3: CASSPVGGPSGNTIYF
V: TRBV7-6; D: TRBD1; J: TRBJ1-1; size: .; DNA: TGTGCCAGCAGCTTAAGTGGGACAGAGTCAATGAACACTGAAGCTTTCTTT; CDR3: CASSLSGTESMNTEAFF
V: TRBV6-1; D: .; J: TRBJ2-4; size: .; DNA: TGTGCCAGCAGTGAAATTTGGGGGCTGGGCGTGGGGCAGAAAAACATTCAGTACTTC; CDR3: CASSEIWGLGVGQKNIQYF
V: TRBV5-1; D: TRBD1; J: TRBJ1-6; size: .; DNA: TGCGCCAGCAGCCCCGGACAGGGGGCGGGAAATTCACCCCTCCACTTT; CDR3: CASSPGQGAGNSPLHF
V: TRBV19; D: .; J: TRBJ2-1; size: .; DNA: TGTGCCACCCTGGACCCGGCGGGGGCCCGCGGGCAGTTCTTC; CDR3: CATLDPAGARGQFF
V: TRBV5-1; D: TRBD1; J: TRBJ1-1; size: .; DNA: TGCGCCAGCAGCTGGCGACAGGGGGGCACTGAAGCTTTCTTT; CDR3: CASSWRQGGTEAFF
V: TRBV5-4; D: .; J: TRBJ2-6; size: .; DNA: TGTGCCAGCAGCTTCGGAGGCTCTGGGGCCAACGTCCTGACTTTC; CDR3: CASSFGGSGANVLTF
V: TRBV6-6; D: .; J: TRBJ1-5; size: .; DNA: TGTGCCTCGACAGCGTATAGCAATCAGCCCCAGCATTTT; CDR3: CASTAYSNQPQHF
V: TRBV7-9; D: .; J: TRBJ1-2; size: .; DNA: TGTGCCAGCAGCTCCGCCGGGGGGACTGGCTACACCTTC; CDR3: CASSSAGGTGYTF
V: TRBV21-1; D: .; J: TRBJ1-5; size: .; DNA: TGTGCCAGCAGCAATCCCCAGAACCGGAGGCCGAAGGATCAGCCCCAGCATTTT; CDR3: CASSNPQNRRPKDQPQHF
V: TRBV24-1; D: .; J: TRBJ1-5; size: .; DNA: TGTGCCACCAGTGGCCCAGGATATAGCAATCAGCCCCAGCATTTT; CDR3: CATSGPGYSNQPQHF
V: TRBV3-1/TRBV3-2; D: .; J: TRBJ1-6; size: .; DNA: TGTGCCAGCGTTTCAGGGAACAATTCACCCCTCCACTTT; CDR3: CASVSGNNSPLHF
V: TRBV5-6; D: .; J: TRBJ2-2; size: .; DNA: TGTGCCAGCAGCCCCTCGGGCAGGGGGAACACCGGGGAGCTGTTTTTT; CDR3: CASSPSGRGNTGELFF
V: TRBV20-1; D: .; J: TRBJ2-3; size: .; DNA: TGCAGTGCTAGTCAAGTGACTTCTAGCACAGATACGCAGTATTTT; CDR3: CSASQVTSSTDTQYF
V: TRBV7-9; D: .; J: TRBJ1-2; size: .; DNA: TGTGCCAGCAGCTTGGGAGGGAATTATGGCTACACCTTC; CDR3: CASSLGGNYGYTF
V: TRBV6-4; D: .; J: TRBJ2-6; size: .; DNA: TGTGCCAGCGGGGCCTTCTCTGGGGCCAACGTCCTGACTTTC; CDR3: CASGAFSGANVLTF
V: TRBV27; D: .; J: TRBJ1-6; size: .; DNA: TGTGCCAGCACTCATAATTCACCCCTCCACTTT; CDR3: CASTHNSPLHF
V: TRBV27; D: .; J: TRBJ1-5; size: .; DNA: TGTGCCAGCAGTTTATGGGCAGGGGTAAACCAGCCCCAGCATTTT; CDR3: CASSLWAGVNQPQHF